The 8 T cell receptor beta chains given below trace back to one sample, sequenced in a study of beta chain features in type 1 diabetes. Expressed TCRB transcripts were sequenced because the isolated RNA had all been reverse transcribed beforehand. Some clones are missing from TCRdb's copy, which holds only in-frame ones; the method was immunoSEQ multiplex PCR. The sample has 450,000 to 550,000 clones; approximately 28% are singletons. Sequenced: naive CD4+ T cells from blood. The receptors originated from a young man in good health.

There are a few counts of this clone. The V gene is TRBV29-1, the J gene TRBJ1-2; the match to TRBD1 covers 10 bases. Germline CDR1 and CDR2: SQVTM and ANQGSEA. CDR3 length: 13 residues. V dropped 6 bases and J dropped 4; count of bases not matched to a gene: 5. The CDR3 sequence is CSVRDRGGYGYTF. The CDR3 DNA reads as TGCAGCGTAAGGGACAGGGGTGGCTATGGCTACACCTTC.

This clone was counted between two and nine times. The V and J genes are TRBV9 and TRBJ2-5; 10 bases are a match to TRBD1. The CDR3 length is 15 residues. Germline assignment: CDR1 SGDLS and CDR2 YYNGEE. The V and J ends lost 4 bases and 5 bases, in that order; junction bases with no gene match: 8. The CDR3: CASSSWTGGPETQYF. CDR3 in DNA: TGTGCCAGCAGCAGCTGGACAGGGGGTCCGGAGACCCAGTACTTC.

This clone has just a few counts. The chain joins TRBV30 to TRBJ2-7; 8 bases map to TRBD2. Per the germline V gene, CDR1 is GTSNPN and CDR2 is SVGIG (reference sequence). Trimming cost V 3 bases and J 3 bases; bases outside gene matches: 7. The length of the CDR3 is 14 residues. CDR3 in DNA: TGTGCCTGGAGCCTCGGGCTAGCGGGCTACGAGCAGTACTTC. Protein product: CAWSLGLAGYEQYF.

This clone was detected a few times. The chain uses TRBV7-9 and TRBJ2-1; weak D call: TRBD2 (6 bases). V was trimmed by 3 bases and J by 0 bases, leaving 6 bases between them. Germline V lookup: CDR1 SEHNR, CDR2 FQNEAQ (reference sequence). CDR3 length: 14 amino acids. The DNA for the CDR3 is TGTGCCAGCAGCTTGGACTACTCCTACAATGAGCAGTTCTTC. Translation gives CASSLDYSYNEQFF.

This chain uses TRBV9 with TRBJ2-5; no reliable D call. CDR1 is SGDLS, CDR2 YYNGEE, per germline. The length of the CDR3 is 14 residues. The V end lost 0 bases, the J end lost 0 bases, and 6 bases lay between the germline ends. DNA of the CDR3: TGTGCCAGCAGCGTAGGGCAGTACCAAGAGACCCAGTACTTC. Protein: CASSVGQYQETQYF.

CDR3 residues: CSVQWFAGGYTF. For the CDR3, the DNA is TGCAGCGTCCAGTGGTTTGCGGGTGGCTACACCTTC. This chain uses TRBV29-1 with TRBJ1-2; D uncertain. V lost 6 bases to trimming and J lost 7 bases, with 15 bases between them. The CDR3 has 12 amino acids. CDR1 is SQVTM and CDR2 is ANQGSEA in the germline V gene.

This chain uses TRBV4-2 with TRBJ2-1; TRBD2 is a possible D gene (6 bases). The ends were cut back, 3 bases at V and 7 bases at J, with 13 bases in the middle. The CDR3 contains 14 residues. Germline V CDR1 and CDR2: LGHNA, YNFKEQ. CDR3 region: CASSQGGLLNEQFF. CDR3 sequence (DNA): TGTGCCAGCAGCCAGGGGGGACTGTTGAATGAGCAGTTCTTC.

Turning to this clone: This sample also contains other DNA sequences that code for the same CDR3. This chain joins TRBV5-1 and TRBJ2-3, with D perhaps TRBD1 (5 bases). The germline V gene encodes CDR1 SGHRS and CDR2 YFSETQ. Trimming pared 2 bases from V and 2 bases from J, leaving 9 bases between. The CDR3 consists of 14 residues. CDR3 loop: CASSFAGITDTQYF. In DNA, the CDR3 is TGCGCCAGCAGCTTCGCAGGGATCACAGATACGCAGTATTTT.